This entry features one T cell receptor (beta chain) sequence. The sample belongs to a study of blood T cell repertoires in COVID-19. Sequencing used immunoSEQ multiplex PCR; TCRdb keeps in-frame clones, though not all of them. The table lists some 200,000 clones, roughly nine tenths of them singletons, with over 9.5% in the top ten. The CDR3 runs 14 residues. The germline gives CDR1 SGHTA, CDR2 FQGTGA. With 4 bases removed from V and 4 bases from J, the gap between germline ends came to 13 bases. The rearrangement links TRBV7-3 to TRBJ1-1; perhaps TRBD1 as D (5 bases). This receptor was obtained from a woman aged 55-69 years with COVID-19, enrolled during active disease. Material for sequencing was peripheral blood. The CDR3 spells CASSSRLGGTEAFF. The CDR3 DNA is TGTGCCAGCAGCTCCCGGTTGGGGGGCACTGAAGCTTTCTTT. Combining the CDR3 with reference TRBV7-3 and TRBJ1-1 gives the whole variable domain GAGVSQTPSNKVTEKGKYVELRCDPISGHTALYWYRQSLGQGPEFLIYFQGTGAADDSGLPNDRFFAVRPEGSVSTLKIQRTERGDSAVYLCASSSRLGGTEAFFGQGTRLTVV.